This T cell receptor (beta chain) was documented in a study of shared clonotypes between healthy human individuals. Some 30,000 T cell genomes (roughly 220 ng DNA) went into each sorted-subset replicate. The method was immunoSEQ multiplex PCR; TCRdb's version includes in-frame clones alone and lacks a portion of them. The data contain about 1,800,000 clones, about 94% of them seen just once; the ten biggest clones take up roughly 1%. Terminally differentiated effector memory CD45RA+ cells were excluded by CCR7 positive selection of CD45RO-negative cells. Germline assignment: CDR1 MNHEY and CDR2 SMNVEV (reference sequence). The junction had 10 bases not matched to a gene; V was cut back by 6 bases and J by 0 bases. The CDR3 is 17 residues long. Study conclusions and caveats: Generally, naive subsets (rather than memory subsets) showed larger estimated richness.

Comment on this clone: The antigen remains unidentified.

V usage is TRBV27 and J usage is TRBJ2-3, with 9 bases identical to TRBD2. The receptor comes from a man aged 18 to 30 in good health. Sample: naive CD8+ T cells sorted from blood. This CDR3 is CASSRSTSGVSTDTQYF. The CDR3 DNA sequence: TGTGCCAGCAGCCGTTCGACTAGCGGAGTTAGCACAGATACGCAGTATTTT.